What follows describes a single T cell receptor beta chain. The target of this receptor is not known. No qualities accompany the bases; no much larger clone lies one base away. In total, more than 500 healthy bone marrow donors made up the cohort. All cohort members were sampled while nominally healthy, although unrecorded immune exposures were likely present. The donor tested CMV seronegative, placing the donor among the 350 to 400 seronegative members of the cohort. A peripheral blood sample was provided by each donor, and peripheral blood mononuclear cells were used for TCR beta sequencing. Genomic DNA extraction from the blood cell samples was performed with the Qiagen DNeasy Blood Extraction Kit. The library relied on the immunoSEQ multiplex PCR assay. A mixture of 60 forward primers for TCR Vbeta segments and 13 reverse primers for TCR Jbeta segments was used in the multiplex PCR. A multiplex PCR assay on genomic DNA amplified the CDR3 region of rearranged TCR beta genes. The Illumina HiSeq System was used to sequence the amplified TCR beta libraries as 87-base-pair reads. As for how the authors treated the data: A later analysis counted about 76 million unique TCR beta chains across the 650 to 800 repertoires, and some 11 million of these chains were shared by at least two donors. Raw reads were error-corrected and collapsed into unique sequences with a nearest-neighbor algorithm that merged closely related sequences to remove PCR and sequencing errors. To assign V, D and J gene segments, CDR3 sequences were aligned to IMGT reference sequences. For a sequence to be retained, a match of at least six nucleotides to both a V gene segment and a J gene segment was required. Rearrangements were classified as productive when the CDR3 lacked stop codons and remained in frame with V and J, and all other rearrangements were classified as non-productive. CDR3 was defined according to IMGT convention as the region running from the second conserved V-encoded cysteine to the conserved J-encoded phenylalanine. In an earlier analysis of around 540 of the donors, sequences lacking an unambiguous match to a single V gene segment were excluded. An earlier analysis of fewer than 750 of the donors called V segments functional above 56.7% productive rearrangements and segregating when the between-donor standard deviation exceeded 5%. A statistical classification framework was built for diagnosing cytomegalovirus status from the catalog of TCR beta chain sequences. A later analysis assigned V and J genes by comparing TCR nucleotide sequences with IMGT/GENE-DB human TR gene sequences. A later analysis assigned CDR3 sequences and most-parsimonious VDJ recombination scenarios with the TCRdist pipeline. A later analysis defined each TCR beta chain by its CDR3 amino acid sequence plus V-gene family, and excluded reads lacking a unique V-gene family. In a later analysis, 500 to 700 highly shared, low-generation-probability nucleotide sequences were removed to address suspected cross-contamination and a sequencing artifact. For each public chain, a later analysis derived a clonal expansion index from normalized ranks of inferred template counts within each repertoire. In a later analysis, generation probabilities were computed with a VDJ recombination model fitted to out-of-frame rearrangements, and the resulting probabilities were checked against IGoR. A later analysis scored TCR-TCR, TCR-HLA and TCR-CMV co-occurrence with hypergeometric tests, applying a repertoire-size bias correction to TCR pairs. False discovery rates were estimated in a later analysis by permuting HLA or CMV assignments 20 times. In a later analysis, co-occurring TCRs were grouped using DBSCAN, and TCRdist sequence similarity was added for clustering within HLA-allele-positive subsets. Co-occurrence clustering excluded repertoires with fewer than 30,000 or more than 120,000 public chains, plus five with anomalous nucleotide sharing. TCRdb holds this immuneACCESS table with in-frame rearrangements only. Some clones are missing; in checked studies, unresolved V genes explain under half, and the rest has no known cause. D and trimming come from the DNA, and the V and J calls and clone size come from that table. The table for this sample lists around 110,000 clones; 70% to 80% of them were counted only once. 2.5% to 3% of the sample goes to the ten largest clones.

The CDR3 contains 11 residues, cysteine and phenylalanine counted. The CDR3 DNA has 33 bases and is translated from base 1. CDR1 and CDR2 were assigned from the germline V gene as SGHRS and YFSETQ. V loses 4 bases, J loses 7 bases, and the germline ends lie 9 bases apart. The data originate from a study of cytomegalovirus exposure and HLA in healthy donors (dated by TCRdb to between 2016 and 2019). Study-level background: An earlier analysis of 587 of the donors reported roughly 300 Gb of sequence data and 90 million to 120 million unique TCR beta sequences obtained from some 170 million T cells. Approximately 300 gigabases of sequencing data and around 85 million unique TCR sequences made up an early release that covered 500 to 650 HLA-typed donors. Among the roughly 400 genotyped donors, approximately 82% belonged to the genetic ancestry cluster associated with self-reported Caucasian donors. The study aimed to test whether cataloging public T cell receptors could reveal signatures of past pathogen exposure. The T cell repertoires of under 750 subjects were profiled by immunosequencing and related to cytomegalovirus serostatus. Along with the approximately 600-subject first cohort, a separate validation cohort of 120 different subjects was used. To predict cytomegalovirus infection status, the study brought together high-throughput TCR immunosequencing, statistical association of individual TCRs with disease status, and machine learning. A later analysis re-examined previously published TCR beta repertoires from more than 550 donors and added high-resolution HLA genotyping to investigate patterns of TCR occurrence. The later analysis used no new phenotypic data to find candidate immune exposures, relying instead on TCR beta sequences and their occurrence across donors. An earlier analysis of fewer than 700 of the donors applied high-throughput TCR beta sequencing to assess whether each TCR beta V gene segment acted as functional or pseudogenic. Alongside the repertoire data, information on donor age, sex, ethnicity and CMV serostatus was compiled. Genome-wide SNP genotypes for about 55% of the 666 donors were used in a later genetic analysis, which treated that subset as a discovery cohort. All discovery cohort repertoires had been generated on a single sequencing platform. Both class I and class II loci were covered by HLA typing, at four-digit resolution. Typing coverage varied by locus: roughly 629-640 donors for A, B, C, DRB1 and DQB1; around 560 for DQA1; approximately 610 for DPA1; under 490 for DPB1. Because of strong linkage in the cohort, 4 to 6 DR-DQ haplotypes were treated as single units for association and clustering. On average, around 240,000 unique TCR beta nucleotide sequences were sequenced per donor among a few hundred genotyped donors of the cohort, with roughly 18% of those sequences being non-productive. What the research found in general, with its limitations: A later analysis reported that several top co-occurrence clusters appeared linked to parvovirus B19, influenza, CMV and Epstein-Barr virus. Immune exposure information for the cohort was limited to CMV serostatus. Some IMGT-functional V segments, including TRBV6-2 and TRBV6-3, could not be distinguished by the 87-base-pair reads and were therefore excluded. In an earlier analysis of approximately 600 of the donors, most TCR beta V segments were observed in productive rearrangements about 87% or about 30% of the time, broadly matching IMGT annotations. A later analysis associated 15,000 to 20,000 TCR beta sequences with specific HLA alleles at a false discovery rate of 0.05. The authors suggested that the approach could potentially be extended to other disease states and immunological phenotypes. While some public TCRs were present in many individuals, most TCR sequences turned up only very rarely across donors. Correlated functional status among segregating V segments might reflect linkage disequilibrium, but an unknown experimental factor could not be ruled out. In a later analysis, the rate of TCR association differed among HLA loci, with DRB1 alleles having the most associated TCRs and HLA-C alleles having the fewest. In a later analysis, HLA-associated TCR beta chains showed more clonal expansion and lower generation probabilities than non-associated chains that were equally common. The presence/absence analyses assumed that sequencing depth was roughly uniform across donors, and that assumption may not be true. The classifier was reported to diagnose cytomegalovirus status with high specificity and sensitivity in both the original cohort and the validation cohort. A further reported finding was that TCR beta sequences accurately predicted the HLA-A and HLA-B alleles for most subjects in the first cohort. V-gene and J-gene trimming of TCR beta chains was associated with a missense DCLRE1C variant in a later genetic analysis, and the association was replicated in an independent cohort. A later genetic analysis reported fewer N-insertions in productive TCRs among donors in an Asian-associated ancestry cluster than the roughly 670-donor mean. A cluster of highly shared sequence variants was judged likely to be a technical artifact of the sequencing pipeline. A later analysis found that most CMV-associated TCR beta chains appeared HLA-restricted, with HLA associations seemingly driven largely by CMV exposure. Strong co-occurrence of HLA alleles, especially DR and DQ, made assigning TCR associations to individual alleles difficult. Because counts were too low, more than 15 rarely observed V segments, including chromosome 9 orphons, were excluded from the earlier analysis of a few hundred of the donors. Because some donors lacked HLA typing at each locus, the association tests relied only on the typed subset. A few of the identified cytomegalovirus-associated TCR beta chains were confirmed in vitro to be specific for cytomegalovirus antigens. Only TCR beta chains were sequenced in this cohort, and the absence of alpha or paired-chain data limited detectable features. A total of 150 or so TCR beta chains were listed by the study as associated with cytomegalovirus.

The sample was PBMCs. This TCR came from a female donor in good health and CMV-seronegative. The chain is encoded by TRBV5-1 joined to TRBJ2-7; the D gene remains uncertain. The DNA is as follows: TGCGCCAGCAGCGGTAGTAAGGAGCAGTACTTC. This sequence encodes CASSGSKEQYF. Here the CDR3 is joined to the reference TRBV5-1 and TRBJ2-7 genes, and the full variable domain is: KAGVTQTPRYLIKTRGQQVTLSCSPISGHRSVSWYQQTPGQGLQFLFEYFSETQRNKGNFPGRFSGRQFSNSRSEMNVSTLELGDSALYLCASSGSKEQYFGPGTRLTVT.